These 19 T cell receptor beta chains were all obtained from the same sample, sequenced in a study of blood T cells in healthy people across ages. PCR was performed a second time for about 7 to 12 cycles using a sample-barcoded 5' primer and a J-beta primer mix. TCRdb reprocessed the 5' RACE reads with MiXCR, giving one entry per CDR3 protein. The sample lists under 1,100,000 distinct CDR3 sequences, under 30% seen once, with approximately 0.75% in the top ten. These data were also reused for a study on T cells of mothers and their children.

Sequenced material: blood. The receptors were gathered from a girl aged 2 to 10 in good health.

The chain uses TRBV29-1 and TRBJ1-1; no reliable D call. V lost 4 bases and J lost 2, with 8 bases in between. The CDR3 totals 12 residues. The germline V gene encodes CDR1 SQVTM and CDR2 ANQGSEA. The CDR3 DNA reads TGCAGCGTTGCGGAGGGCAACACTGAAGCTTTCTTT. Protein product: CSVAEGNTEAFF.

The chain has TRBV4-3 and TRBJ2-5, with D maybe TRBD2 (6 bases). TRBJ2-1 matches the DNA end more closely, so the J call is doubtful. The CDR3 runs 16 residues. The germline V gene encodes CDR1 LGHNA and CDR2 YSLEER. CDR3 amino acids: CASSQGRGTIGSEQFF. The CDR3 DNA sequence: TGCGCCAGCAGCCAAGGGCGAGGGACGATCGGGAGTGAGCAGTTCTTC.

V gene TRBV7-9 combines with J gene TRBJ2-1; 7 bases map to TRBD2. This CDR3 contains 15 residues. The J segment lost 8 bases and the V segment lost 5 bases, leaving 12 bases of the junction unmatched. The V gene's germline CDR1 is SEHNR and CDR2 FQNEAQ (reference sequence). In DNA, the CDR3 is TGTGCCAGCAGCCTACTAGCGTCTGGACCGTATGAGCAGTTCTTC. Its protein is CASSLLASGPYEQFF.

This chain uses TRBV20-1 with TRBJ2-5; possibly TRBD1 for D (5 bases). The ends were cut back, 2 bases at V and 1 base at J, with 17 bases in the middle. The CDR3 length is 16 residues. Germline values: CDR1 DFQATT, CDR2 SNEGSKA (reference sequence). The CDR3 DNA sequence: TGCAGTGCTAGACCGAGCCCCAGGGAAACCCAAGAGACCCAGTACTTC. Its translation: CSARPSPRETQETQYF.

The chain couples TRBV18 to TRBJ2-1; D possibly corresponds to TRBD1 (6 bases). The better agreement between TRBJ2-5 and the DNA end casts doubt on the J call. Germline V CDR1 and CDR2: KGHSH, LQKENI. CDR3 length: 18 amino acids. CDR3 region: CASSRFSDRQGLGETQYF. The CDR3, as DNA: TGTGCCAGCTCCAGGTTCTCTGACAGGCAAGGTTTGGGCGAGACCCAGTACTTC.

This clonotype has more than one count but fewer than ten. The chain has TRBV7-2 and TRBJ2-1; a possible D gene is TRBD2 (6 bases). The last part of the DNA fits TRBJ2-5 better; the J call may be wrong. This CDR3 is 18 amino acids long. In germline, CDR1 is SGHTA, CDR2 FQGNSA. CDR3 sequence reads: CASSLHGTRSGGQETQYF. CDR3 coding DNA: TGTGCCAGCAGCCTACACGGAACGCGGTCCGGGGGCCAAGAGACCCAGTACTTC.

This chain links TRBV10-3 with TRBJ2-5; 11 bases agree with TRBD2. The tail of the sequence fits TRBJ2-7 better, so the J call may be wrong. From germline, CDR1 is ENHRY and CDR2 SYGVKD. The CDR3 sequence is 13 residues long. As DNA, the CDR3 is TGTGCCACCTTACTAGCGGGAGCCTACGAGCAGTACTTC. It is translated as CATLLAGAYEQYF.

The chain couples TRBV6-2 or TRBV6-3 to TRBJ2-5; D is unresolved. Germline V CDR1 and CDR2: MNHEY, SVGEGT. The CDR3 extends over 13 amino acids. Trimming left V 5 bases short and J 11 bases short, with 18 bases between. The CDR3 here is CASSETASQPQYF. In DNA, the CDR3 is TGTGCCAGCAGTGAAACAGCCTCGCAGCCGCAGTACTTC.

V and J are TRBV7-9 and TRBJ2-5; TRBD2 is a possible D gene (6 bases). The J call is in doubt because the DNA end fits TRBJ2-1 better. The CDR3 spans 17 residues. Per the germline V gene, CDR1 is SEHNR and CDR2 is FQNEAQ (reference sequence). CDR3 amino acids: CASSPSGRSSLDNEQFF. CDR3 nucleotide sequence: TGTGCCAGCTCCCCGAGCGGGCGGTCCTCCTTGGACAATGAGCAGTTCTTC.

The chain has TRBV7-2 and TRBJ2-4; D is uncertain. This CDR3 contains 16 residues. V gave up 1 base and J gave up 1 base, with 11 bases separating them. Germline values: CDR1 SGHTA, CDR2 FQGNSA. CDR3 loop: CASSLVSRLAKNIQYF. The DNA for the CDR3 is TGTGCCAGCAGCTTAGTCTCCCGCCTGGCCAAAAACATTCAGTACTTC.

This sequence joins TRBV13 and TRBJ2-3, with TRBD1 identical over 9 bases. CDR1 and CDR2 from the germline V gene are PRHDT and FYEKMQ (reference sequence). With V trimmed by 4 bases and J by 2 bases, 7 bases remained unmatched. This CDR3 is 16 amino acids long. The CDR3 region is CASSSPGQGVTDTQYF. In DNA, the CDR3 is TGTGCCAGCAGCTCGCCGGGACAGGGCGTCACAGATACGCAGTATTTT.

J is TRBJ2-1 and V is TRBV12-3 or TRBV12-4, with D unclear. The CDR3 totals 13 residues. Trimming stripped 6 bases from V and 2 bases from J, with 8 bases between. The CDR3 sequence is CASSPPAYNEQFF. The DNA for the CDR3 is TGTGCCAGCAGCCCCCCGGCCTACAATGAGCAGTTCTTC.

With respect to this clonotype: At one end the junction does not follow the germline gene, possibly because of a read error. The chain has TRBV14 and TRBJ2-3; 8 bases align to TRBD2. CDR3 size: 16 residues. The germline CDR1 and CDR2 sequences are SGHDN and FVKESK. The CDR3, as DNA: TGCGCCAGCAGCCCCATCCCGAGCGGGGGAGGAGATACGCAGTATTTT. It yields the protein CASSPIPSGGGDTQYF.

This chain joins TRBV29-1 and TRBJ1-1; D uncertain. Germline V gene data show CDR1 as SQVTM and CDR2 as ANQGSEA. V gave up 4 bases and J gave up 2 bases, with 8 bases separating them. The CDR3 has 12 residues. Here the CDR3 DNA reads TGCAGCGTTGCCCGGTATAACACTGAAGCTTTCTTT. Translated: CSVARYNTEAFF.

This clonotype was seen many times. The chain couples TRBV29-1 to TRBJ1-2; D ambiguous. V lost 7 bases, J lost 6 bases, and 12 bases lay in between. Germline V gene lookup returns CDR1 SQVTM and CDR2 ANQGSEA. The CDR3 is 11 residues long. The CDR3 reads CSADGVNGYTF. Written as DNA, the CDR3 is TGCAGCGCTGACGGGGTAAATGGCTACACCTTC.

This clonotype was detected a few times. The chain couples TRBV7-3 to TRBJ1-2, with D perhaps TRBD1 (6 bases). Between the trimmed V and J ends, which lost 2 bases and 2 bases, there was a span of 12 bases. Looked up from germline, CDR1 is SGHTA and CDR2 is FQGTGA. CDR3 length: 15 residues. The CDR3 sequence is CASSLRTTGNYGYTF. The DNA of the CDR3 is TGTGCCAGCAGCTTACGTACAACAGGGAACTATGGCTACACCTTC.

The chain carries TRBV6-6 and TRBJ2-2; D is ambiguous. V was cut by 8 bases and J by 6 bases, with 19 bases left in between. The CDR3 has 15 amino acids. Germline assignment: CDR1 MNHNY and CDR2 SVGAGI (reference sequence). The CDR3 DNA reads as TGTGCCAGCTTCCAACCGCCCTTGGGCGCCGGGGAGCTGTTTTTT. This codes for CASFQPPLGAGELFF.

The chain carries TRBV6-1 and TRBJ2-7, with 10 bases that match TRBD2. Trimming cost V 6 bases and J 1 base; bases outside gene matches: 0. Germline CDR1 is MNHNS and CDR2 is SASEGT. This CDR3 is 13 amino acids long. Here the CDR3 reads CASRGLASYEQYF. The DNA for the CDR3 is TGTGCCAGCAGGGGACTAGCGTCCTACGAGCAGTACTTC.

The chain carries TRBV2 and TRBJ1-5; the match to TRBD1 covers 11 bases. Losses at the gene ends were 6 bases for V and 10 bases for J; bases not matched to a gene: 11. There are 15 residues in the CDR3. Germline V gives CDR1 SNHLY, CDR2 FYNNEI. In nucleotides, the CDR3 is TGTGCCAGCAGCGAAAGGGGACAGGGGGTTTTTCCCCAGCATTTT. Translated: CASSERGQGVFPQHF.